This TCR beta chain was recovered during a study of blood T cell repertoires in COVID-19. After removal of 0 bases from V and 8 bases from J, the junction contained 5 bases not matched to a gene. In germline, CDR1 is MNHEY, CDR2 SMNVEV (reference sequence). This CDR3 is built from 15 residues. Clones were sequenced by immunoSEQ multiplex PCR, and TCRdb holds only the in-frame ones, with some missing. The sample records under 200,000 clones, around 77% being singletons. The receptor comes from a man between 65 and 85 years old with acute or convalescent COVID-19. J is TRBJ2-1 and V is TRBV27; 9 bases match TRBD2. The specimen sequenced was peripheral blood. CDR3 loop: CASSLSVAGAYEQFF. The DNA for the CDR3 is TGTGCCAGCAGTTTATCGGTAGCGGGAGCTTATGAGCAGTTCTTC.